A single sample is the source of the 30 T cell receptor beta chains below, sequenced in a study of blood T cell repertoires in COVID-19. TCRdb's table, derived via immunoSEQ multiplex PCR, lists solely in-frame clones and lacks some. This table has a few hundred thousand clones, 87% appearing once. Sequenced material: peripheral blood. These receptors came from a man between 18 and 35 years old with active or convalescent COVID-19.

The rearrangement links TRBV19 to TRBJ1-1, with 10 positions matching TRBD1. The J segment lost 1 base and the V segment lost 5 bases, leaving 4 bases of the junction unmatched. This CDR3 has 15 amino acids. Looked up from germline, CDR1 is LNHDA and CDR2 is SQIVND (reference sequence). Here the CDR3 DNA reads TGTGCCAGTAGTGGGTGGACAGGGGGGAACACTGAAGCTTTCTTT. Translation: CASSGWTGGNTEAFF.

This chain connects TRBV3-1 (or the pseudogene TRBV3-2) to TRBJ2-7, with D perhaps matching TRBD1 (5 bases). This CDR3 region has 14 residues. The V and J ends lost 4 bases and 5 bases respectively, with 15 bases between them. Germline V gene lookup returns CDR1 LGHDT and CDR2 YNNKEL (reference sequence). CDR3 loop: CASSPNTFRDEQYF. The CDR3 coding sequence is TGTGCCAGCAGCCCCAATACCTTCAGGGACGAGCAGTACTTC.

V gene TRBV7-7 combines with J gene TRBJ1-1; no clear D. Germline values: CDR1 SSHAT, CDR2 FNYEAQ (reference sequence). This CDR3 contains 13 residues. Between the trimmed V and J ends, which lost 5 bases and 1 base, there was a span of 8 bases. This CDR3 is CASSVGKNTEAFF. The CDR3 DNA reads TGTGCCAGCAGCGTGGGCAAGAACACTGAAGCTTTCTTT.

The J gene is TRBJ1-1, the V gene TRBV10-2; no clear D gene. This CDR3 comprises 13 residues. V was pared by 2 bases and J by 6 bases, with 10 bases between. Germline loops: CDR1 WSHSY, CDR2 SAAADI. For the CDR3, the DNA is TGCGCCAGCAGTGAGCTCCAGTCCGCTGAAGCTTTCTTT. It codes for CASSELQSAEAFF.

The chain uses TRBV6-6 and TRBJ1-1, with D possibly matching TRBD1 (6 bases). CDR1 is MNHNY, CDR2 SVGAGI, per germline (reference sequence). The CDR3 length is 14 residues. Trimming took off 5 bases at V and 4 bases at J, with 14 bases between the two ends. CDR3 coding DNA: TGTGCCAGCAGTAAGCAGGGGTTCGGCACTGAAGCTTTCTTT. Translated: CASSKQGFGTEAFF.

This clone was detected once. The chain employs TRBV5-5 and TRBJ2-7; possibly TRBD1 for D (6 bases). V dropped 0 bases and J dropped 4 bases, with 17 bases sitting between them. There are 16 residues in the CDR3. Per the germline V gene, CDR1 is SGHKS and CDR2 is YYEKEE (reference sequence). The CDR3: CASSLVGGPAAYEQYF. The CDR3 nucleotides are TGTGCCAGCAGCTTGGTTGGGGGCCCAGCGGCTTACGAGCAGTACTTC.

CDR3 coding DNA: TGTGCCAGCGACGAGGTAAGAAGACGGACCCAGCATTTT. Encoded protein: CASDEVRRRTQHF. The chain is built from TRBV28 and TRBJ1-5; D uncertain. V was shortened by 8 bases and J by 11 bases, with 19 bases between the two germline ends. Germline lookup yields CDR1 MDHEN and CDR2 SYDVKM. The CDR3 has 13 residues. The whole variable domain, remainder taken from reference TRBV28 and TRBJ1-5, is DVKVTQSSRYLVKRTGEKVFLECVQDMDHENMFWYRQDPGLGLRLIYFSYDVKMKEKGDIPEGYSVSREKKERFSLILESASTNQTSMYLCASDEVRRRTQHFGDGTRLSIL.

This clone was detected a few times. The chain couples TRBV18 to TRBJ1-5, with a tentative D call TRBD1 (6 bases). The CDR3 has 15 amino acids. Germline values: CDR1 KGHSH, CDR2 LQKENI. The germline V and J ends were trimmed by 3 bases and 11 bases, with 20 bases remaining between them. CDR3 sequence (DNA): TGTGCCAGCTCACCCGTCGGGACAATTAACATTGCCCAGCATTTT. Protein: CASSPVGTINIAQHF.

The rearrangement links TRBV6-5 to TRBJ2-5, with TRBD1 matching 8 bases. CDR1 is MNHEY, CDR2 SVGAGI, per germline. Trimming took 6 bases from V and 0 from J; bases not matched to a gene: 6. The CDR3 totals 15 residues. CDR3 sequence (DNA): TGTGCCAGCAGGACAGGGGTTGTGTACCAAGAGACCCAGTACTTC. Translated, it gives CASRTGVVYQETQYF.

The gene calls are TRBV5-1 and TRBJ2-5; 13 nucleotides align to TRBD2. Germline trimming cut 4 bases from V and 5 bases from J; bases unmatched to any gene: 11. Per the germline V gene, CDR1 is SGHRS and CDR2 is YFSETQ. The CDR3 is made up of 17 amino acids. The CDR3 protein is CASSDGLAGAVSETQYF. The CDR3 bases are TGCGCCAGCAGCGATGGACTAGCGGGGGCAGTTTCGGAGACCCAGTACTTC.

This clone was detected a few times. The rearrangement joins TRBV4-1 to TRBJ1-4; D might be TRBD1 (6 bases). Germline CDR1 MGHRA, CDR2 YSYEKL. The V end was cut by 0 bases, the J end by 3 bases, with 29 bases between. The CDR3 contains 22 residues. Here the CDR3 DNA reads TGCGCCAGCAGCCAAGATCTGGGTAGAGCGGGGGCAGGCTTTCGCTCTAATGAAAAACTGTTTTTT. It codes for CASSQDLGRAGAGFRSNEKLFF.

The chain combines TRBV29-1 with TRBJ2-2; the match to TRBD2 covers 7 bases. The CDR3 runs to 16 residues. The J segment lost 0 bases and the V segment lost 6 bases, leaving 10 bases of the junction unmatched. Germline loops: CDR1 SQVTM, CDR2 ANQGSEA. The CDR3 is CSVGQRLATNTGELFF. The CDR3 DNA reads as TGCAGCGTCGGGCAGCGACTAGCAACGAACACCGGGGAGCTGTTTTTT.

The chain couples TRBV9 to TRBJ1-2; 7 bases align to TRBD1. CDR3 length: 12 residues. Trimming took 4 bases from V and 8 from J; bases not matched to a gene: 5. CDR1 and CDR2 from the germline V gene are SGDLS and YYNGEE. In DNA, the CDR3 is TGTGCCAGCAGCCAGTCGGACAGGGGCTACACCTTC. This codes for CASSQSDRGYTF.

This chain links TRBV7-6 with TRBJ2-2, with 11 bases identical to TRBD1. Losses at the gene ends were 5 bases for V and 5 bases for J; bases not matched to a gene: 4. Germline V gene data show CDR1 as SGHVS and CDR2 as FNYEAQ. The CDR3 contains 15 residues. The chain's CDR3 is CASSTWDRGTGELFF. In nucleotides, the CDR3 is TGTGCCAGCAGCACCTGGGACAGGGGGACCGGGGAGCTGTTTTTT.

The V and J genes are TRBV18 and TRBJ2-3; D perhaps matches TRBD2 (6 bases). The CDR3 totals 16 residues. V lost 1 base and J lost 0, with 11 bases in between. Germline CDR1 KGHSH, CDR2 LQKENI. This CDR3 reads CASSPLRGKSTDTQYF. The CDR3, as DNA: TGTGCCAGCTCACCACTGCGCGGGAAAAGCACAGATACGCAGTATTTT.

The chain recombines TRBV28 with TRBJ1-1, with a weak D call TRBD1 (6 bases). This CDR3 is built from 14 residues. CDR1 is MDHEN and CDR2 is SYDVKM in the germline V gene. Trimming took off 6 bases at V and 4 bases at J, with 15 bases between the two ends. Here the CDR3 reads CASSEPRDTTEAFF. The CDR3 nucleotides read TGTGCCAGCAGCGAGCCCCGGGACACCACTGAAGCTTTCTTT.

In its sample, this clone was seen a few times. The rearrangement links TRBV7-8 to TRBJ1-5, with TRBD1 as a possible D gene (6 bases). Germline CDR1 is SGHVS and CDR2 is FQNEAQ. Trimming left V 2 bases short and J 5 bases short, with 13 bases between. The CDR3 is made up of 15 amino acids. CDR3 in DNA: TGTGCCAGCAGCTTACTACAGGGACCCTATCAGCCCCAGCATTTT. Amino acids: CASSLLQGPYQPQHF.

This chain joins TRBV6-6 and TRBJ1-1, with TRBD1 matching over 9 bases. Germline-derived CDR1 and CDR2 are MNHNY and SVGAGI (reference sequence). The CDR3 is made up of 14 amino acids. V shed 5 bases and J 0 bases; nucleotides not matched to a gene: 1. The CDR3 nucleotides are TGTGCCAGCAGTCGGGACAGGGTGAACACTGAAGCTTTCTTT. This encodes CASSRDRVNTEAFF.

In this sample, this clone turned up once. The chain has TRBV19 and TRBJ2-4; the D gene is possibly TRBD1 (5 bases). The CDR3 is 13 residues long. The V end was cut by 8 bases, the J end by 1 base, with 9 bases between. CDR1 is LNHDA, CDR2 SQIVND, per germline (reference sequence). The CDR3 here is CASQGRAKNIQYF. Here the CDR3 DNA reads TGTGCCAGTCAGGGCAGGGCCAAAAACATTCAGTACTTC.

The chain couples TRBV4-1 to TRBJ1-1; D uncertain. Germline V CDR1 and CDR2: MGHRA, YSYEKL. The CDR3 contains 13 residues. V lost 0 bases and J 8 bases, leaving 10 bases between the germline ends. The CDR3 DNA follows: TGCGCCAGCAGCCAAGATCTAAGTAGCGAAGCTTTCTTT. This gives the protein CASSQDLSSEAFF.

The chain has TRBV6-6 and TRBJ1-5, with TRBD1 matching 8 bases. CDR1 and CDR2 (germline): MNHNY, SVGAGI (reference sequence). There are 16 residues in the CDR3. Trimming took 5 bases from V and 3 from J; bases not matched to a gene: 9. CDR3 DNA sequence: TGTGCCAGCAGTATGCGGACAGGGATGTACAATCAGCCCCAGCATTTT. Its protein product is CASSMRTGMYNQPQHF.

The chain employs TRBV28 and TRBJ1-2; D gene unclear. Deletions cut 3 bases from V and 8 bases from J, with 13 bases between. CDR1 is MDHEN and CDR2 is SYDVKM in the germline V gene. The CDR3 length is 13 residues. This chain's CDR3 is CASSLRQLGGYTF. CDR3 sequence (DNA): TGTGCCAGCAGTTTGAGGCAACTTGGAGGCTACACCTTC.

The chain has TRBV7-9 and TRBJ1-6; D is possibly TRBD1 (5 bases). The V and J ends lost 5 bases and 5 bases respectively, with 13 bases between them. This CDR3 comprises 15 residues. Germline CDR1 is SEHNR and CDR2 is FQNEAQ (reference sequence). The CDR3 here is CASSASGRDNSPLHF. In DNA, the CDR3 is TGTGCCAGCAGCGCCTCTGGCAGGGATAATTCACCCCTCCACTTT.

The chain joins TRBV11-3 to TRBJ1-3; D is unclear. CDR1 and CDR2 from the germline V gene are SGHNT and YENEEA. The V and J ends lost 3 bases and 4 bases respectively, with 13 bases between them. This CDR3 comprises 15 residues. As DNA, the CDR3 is TGTGCCAGCAGCTTGAGGGCCGGGCCCGGAAACACCATATATTTT. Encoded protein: CASSLRAGPGNTIYF. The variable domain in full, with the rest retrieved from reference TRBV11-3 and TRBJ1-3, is EAGVVQSPRYKIIEKKQPVAFWCNPISGHNTLYWYLQNLGQGPELLIRYENEEAVDDSQLPKDRFSAERLKGVDSTLKIQPAELGDSAVYLCASSLRAGPGNTIYFGEGSWLTVV.

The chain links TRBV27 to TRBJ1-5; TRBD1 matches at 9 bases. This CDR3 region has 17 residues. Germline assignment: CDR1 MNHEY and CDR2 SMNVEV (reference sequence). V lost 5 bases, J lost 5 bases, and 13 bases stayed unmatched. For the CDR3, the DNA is TGTGCCAGCAGTCCCCGGGACAGGGTTGTGGGCGATCAGCCCCAGCATTTT. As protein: CASSPRDRVVGDQPQHF.

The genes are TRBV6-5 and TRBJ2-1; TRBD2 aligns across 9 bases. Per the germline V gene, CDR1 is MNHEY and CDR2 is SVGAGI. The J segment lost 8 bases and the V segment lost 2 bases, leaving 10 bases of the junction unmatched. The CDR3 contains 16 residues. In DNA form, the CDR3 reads TGTGCCAGCAGTTACAGGGGACTAGCAGGAGCCCATGAGCAGTTCTTC. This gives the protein CASSYRGLAGAHEQFF.

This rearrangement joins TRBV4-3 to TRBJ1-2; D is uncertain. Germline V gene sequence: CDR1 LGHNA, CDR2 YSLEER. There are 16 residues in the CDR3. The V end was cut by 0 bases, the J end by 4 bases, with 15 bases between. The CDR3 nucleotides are TGCGCCAGCAGCCAAGAACCCTGGGAGAGCCCCTATGGCTACACCTTC. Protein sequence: CASSQEPWESPYGYTF.

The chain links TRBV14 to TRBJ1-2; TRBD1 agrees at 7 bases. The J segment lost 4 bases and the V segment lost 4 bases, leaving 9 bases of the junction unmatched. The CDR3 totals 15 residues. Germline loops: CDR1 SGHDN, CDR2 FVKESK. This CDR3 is CASSPGIGGVYGYTF. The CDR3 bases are TGTGCCAGCAGCCCGGGGATAGGGGGCGTCTATGGCTACACCTTC.

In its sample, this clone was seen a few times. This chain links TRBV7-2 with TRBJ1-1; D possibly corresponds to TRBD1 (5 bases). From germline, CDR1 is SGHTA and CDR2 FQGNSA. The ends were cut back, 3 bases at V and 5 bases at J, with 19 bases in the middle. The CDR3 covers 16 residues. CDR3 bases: TGTGCCAGCAGCTTGGGGTTTAGCGGGGCCGTGACTGAAGCTTTCTTT. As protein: CASSLGFSGAVTEAFF.

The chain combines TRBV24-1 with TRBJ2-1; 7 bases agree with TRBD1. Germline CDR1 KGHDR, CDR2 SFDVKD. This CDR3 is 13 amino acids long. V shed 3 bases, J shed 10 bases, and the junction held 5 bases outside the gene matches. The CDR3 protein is CATSDRQGVEQFF. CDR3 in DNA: TGTGCCACCAGTGATCGACAGGGTGTAGAGCAGTTCTTC.